This T cell receptor beta chain originates from a study of shared clonotypes between healthy human individuals. Looking at the study overall: Donors consisted of a couple of women and three men between 18 and 49.

For this clone: Its specificity is not known.

CD8 cells regarded as naive lacked CD45RO, were positively chosen for CCR7, and omitted terminally differentiated effector memory CD45RA+ cells. The repertoire was sequenced with immunoSEQ multiplex PCR; TCRdb's copy has only in-frame clones and lacks some. The profile shows around 700,000 clones, approximately 90% of them singletons. General study findings and limits: Owing to a small donor count, the genetic and exposure-history diversity represented was limited. Depth was large, yet rarefaction showed that sorted-subset sequencing was incomplete.

In germline, CDR1 is MGHRA, CDR2 YSYEKL. This CDR3 comprises 17 residues. V was clipped by 3 bases and J by 0 bases, with 16 bases between them. This receptor was obtained from a man younger than 45 in good health. Sequenced: naive CD8+ T cells sorted from blood. V and J are TRBV4-1 and TRBJ2-3; TRBD1 is a possible D gene (6 bases). The CDR3 DNA is TGCGCCAGCAGCCAGGATCCGACAGGCGTTAGCACAGATACGCAGTATTTT. It translates to CASSQDPTGVSTDTQYF.